This T cell receptor (beta chain) derives from a study of patients and donors after allogeneic stem cell transplantation. TCRdb redid the calling of the RT-PCR reads with MiXCR, one entry per CDR3 protein. The repertoire includes about a million distinct CDR3 sequences, about 20% of them detected once, and 6% sits in the top ten. V lost 6 bases, J lost 0 bases, and 1 base stayed unmatched. CDR1 is DFQATT and CDR2 is SNEGSKA in the germline V gene (reference sequence). The CDR3 covers 14 residues. The sample was blood, either unsorted or a sorted T cell fraction (not recorded which). The rearrangement joins TRBV20-1 to TRBJ1-4, with 10 positions matching TRBD1. The TCR sequence derives from a human donor who was either an allogeneic HSCT recipient or a stem cell or donor lymphocyte infusion donor (not recorded which). It is not recorded whose cells these are; they may come from a transplant donor. The DNA for the CDR3 is TGCAGTGCGACAGGGGGCACAACTAATGAAAAACTGTTTTTT. Encoded protein: CSATGGTTNEKLFF.